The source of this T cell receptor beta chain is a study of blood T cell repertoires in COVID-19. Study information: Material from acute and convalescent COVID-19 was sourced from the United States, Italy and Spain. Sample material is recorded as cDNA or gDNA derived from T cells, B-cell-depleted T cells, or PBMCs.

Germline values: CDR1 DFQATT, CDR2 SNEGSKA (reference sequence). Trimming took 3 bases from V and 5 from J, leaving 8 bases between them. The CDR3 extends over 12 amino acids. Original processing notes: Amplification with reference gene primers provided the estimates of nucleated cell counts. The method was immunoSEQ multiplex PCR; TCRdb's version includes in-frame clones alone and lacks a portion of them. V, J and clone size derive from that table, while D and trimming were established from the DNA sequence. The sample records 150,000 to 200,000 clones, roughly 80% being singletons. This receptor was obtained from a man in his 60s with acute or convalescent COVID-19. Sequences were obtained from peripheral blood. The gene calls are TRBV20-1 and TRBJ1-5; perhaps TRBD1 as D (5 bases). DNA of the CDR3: TGCAGTGCTAGTCTAGGGGATCAGCCCCAGCATTTT. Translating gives CSASLGDQPQHF.